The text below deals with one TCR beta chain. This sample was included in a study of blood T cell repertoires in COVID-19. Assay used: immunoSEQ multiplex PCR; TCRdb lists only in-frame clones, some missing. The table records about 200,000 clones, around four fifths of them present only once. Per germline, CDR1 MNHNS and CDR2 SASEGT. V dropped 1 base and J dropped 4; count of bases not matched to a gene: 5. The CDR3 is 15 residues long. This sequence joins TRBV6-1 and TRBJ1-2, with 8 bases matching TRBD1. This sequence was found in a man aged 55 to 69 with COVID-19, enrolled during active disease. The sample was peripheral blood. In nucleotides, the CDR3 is TGTGCCAGCAGTGAAGGGTACAGGGGGGCCTATGGCTACACCTTC. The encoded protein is CASSEGYRGAYGYTF.